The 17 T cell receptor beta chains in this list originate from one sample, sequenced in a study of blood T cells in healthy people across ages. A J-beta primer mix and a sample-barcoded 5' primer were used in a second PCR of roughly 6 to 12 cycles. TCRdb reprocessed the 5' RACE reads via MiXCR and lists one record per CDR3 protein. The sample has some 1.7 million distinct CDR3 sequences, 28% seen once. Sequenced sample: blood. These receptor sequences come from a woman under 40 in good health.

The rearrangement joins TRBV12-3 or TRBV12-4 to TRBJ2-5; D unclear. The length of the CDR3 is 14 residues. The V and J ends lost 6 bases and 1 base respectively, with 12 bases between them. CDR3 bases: TGTGCCAGCAGCCCTCTTATGTTCCAAGAGACCCAGTACTTC. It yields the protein CASSPLMFQETQYF.

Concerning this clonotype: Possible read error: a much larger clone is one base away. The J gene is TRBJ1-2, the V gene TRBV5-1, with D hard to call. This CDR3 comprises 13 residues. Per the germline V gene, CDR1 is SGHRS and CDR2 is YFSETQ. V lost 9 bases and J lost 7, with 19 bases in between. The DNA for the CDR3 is TGCGCCAACAGATTCAATGAGGGCGTTGGCTACACCTTC. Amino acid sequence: CANRFNEGVGYTF.

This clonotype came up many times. CDR3 region: CSATGLVGEQYF. CDR3 in DNA: TGCAGTGCTACGGGACTAGTAGGCGAGCAGTACTTC. The V call is TRBV20-1, the J call TRBJ2-7; TRBD2 matches 8 bases. Losses at the gene ends were 4 bases for V and 6 bases for J; bases not matched to a gene: 5. CDR3 length equals 12 residues. CDR1 is DFQATT, CDR2 SNEGSKA, per germline (reference sequence).

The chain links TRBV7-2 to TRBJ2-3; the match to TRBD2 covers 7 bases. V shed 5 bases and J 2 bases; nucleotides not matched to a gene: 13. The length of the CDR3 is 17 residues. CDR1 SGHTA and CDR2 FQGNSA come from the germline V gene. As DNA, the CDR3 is TGTGCCAGCAGCCGGTGGGAGGGTGTAAGGAACACAGATACGCAGTATTTT. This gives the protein CASSRWEGVRNTDTQYF.

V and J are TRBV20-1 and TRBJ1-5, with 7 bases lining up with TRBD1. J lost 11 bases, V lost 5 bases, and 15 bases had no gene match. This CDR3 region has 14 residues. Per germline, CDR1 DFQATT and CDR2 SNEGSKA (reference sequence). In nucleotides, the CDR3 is TGCAGTGCTGAGGACCAGGGGGGCCTAGCAACCCAGCATTTT. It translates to CSAEDQGGLATQHF.

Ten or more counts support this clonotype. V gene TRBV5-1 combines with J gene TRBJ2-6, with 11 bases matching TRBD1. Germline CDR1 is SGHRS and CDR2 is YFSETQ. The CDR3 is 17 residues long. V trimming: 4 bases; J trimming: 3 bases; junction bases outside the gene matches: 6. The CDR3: CASSLWTGGSGANVLTF. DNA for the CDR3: TGCGCCAGCAGCCTATGGACAGGGGGCAGTGGGGCCAACGTCCTGACTTTC.

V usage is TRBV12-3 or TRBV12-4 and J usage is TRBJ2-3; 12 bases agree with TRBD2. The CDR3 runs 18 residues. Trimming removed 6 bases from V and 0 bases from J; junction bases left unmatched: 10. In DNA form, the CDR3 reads TGTGCCAGCAGCCGACTAGCGGGGGACCTCCTTAGCACAGATACGCAGTATTTT. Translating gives CASSRLAGDLLSTDTQYF.

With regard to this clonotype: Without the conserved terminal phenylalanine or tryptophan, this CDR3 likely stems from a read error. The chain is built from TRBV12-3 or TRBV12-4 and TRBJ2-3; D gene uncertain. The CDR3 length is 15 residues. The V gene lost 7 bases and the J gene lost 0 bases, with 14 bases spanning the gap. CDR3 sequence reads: CASTPQSGSTDTQYS. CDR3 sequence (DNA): TGTGCCAGCACCCCACAGTCAGGTAGCACAGATACGCAGTATTCT.

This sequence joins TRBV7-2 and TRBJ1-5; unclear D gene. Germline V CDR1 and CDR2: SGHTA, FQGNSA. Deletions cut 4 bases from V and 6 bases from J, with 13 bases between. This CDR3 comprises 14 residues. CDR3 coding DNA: TGTGCCAGCAGCTCATCGACGGGTTTTCAGCCCCAGCATTTT. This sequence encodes CASSSSTGFQPQHF.

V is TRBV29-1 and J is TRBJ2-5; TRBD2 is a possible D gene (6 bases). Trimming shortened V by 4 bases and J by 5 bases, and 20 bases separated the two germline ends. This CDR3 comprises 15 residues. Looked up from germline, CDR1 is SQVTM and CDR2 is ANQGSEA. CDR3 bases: TGCAGCGTTGTGAGGGCGGGACGCCGGTGGGAGACCCAGTACTTC. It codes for CSVVRAGRRWETQYF.

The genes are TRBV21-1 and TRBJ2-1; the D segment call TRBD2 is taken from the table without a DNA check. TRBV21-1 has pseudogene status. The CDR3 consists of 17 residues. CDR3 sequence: CASSKGQRSSSYNEQFF. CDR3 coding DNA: TGTGCCAGCAGCAAAGGGCAGCGGAGCAGCTCCTACAATGAGCAGTTCTTC.

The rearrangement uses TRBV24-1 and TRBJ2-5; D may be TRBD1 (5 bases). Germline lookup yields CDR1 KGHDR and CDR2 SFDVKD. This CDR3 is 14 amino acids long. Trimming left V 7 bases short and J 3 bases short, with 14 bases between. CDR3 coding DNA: TGTGCCACCAGGGACCGACAGAAGGAAGAGACCCAGTACTTC. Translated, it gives CATRDRQKEETQYF.

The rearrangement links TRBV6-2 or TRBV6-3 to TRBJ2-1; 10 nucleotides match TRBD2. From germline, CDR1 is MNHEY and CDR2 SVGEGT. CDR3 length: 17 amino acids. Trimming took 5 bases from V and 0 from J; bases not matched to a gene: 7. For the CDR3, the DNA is TGTGCCAGCAGTAACCCCTTAGCGGGAGGCTCCTACAATGAGCAGTTCTTC. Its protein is CASSNPLAGGSYNEQFF.

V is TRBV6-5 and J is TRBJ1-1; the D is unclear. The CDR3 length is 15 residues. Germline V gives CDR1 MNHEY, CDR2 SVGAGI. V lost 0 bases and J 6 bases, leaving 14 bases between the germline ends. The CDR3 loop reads CASSYSFRSVAEAFF. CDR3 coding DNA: TGTGCCAGCAGTTACTCATTCCGGTCTGTAGCTGAAGCTTTCTTT.

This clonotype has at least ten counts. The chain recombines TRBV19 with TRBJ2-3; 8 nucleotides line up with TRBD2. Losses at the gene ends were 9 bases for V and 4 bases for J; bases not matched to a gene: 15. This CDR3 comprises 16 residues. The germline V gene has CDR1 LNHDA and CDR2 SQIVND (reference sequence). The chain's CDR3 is CASLRLSGRESDTQYF. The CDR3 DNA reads TGTGCCAGCCTCCGACTAAGCGGGAGAGAGTCAGATACGCAGTATTTT.

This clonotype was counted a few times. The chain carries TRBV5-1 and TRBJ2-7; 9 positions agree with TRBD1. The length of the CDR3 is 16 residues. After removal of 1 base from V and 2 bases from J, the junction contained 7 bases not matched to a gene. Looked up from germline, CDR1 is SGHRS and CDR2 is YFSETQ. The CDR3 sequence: CASSLFLGTGTYEQYF. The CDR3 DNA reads TGCGCCAGCAGCTTGTTCCTGGGGACAGGGACCTACGAGCAGTACTTC.

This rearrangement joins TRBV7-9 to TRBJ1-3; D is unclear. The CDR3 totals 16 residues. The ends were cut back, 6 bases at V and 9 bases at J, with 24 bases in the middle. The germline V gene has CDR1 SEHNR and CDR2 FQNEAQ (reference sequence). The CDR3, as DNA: TGTGCCAGCAGTTTCCCTCGGGGAGTCGTTCTTACCACCATATATTTT. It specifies CASSFPRGVVLTTIYF.